Each of the 3 T cell receptor beta chains below was sequenced from the same sample in a study of memory CD4+ T cells and cytomegalovirus serostatus. Single viable CD3+CD4+CD8-CD45RO+ cells were sorted as the memory CD4+ T cells. Here immunoSEQ multiplex PCR was the method, and the copy in TCRdb shows in-frame clones only, minus some. The sample lists some 39,000 clones, 70% to 80% occurring once. Sequencing was performed on memory CD4+ T cells from blood. The receptor set was obtained from an adult in good health and CMV-seronegative.

The gene calls are TRBV4-1 and TRBJ2-2, with D perhaps given as TRBD1 or TRBD2 (6 bases each). CDR1 MGHRA and CDR2 YSYEKL come from the germline V gene. Trimming left V 2 bases short and J 1 base short, with 11 bases between. CDR3 length: 16 amino acids. CDR3 sequence: CASSQRGERNTGELFF. CDR3 in DNA: TGCGCCAGCAGCCAAAGGGGGGAGCGGAACACCGGGGAGCTGTTTTTT.

The chain has TRBV19 and TRBJ1-2, with 7 bases that match TRBD1. This CDR3 comprises 11 residues. Per germline, CDR1 LNHDA and CDR2 SQIVND (reference sequence). V dropped 11 bases and J dropped 7; count of bases not matched to a gene: 7. The CDR3 reads CASWKGAGYTF. CDR3 in DNA: TGTGCCTCCTGGAAGGGGGCTGGCTACACCTTC.

V gene TRBV28 combines with J gene TRBJ1-5; 8 bases agree with TRBD1. Germline assignment: CDR1 MDHEN and CDR2 SYDVKM. The CDR3 has 15 amino acids. V was pared by 5 bases and J by 2 bases, with 5 bases of the junction left unmatched. CDR3 loop: CASSHDRGGNQPQHF. For the CDR3, the DNA is TGTGCCAGCAGTCATGACAGGGGCGGCAATCAGCCCCAGCATTTT.